The TCR beta chain under discussion was sequenced for a study of blood T cells in healthy people across ages. Findings of the study overall: Aged donors had fewer naive CD4+ cells and lower diversity than long-lived donors.

The CDR3 runs 14 residues. Trimming took 3 bases from V and 8 from J; bases not matched to a gene: 12. In germline, CDR1 is DFQATT, CDR2 SNEGSKA (reference sequence). This clonotype was picked up a small number of times. Antigen: not known. Per-sample PBMC isolation yielded at least 6.5 million cells. Per sample, no less than 5.5 micrograms of total RNA were extracted. A sample-barcoded 5' primer and a J-beta primer mix were used in a second PCR of about 6 to 11 cycles. Each cDNA molecule carried a tag from a template-switch adaptor that contained 12 random nucleotides. Via MiXCR, TCRdb re-called the 5' RACE reads, giving one row per CDR3 protein. The sample has 850,000 or so distinct CDR3 sequences, more than 25% seen once.

This TCR was recovered from a woman over 75 in good health. The chain employs TRBV20-1 and TRBJ1-1, with TRBD1 matching over 7 bases. Specimen: blood. CDR3 in amino acids: CSASLGTAVREAFF. As DNA, the CDR3 is TGCAGTGCTAGTTTGGGGACAGCTGTTCGGGAAGCTTTCTTT.